Sequencing of this TCR beta chain was carried out in a study of cytomegalovirus exposure and HLA in healthy donors. Overall study findings and caveats: Analysis was performed later, and it showed HLA-associated TCR beta chains to be more clonally expanded than equally common others. Several of the most significant clusters were apparently associated with common viral pathogens in a later analysis.

Notes on this clone: Antigen: not known.

Germline lookup yields CDR1 SGHRS and CDR2 YFSETQ. The length of the CDR3 is 16 residues. Trimming cost V 0 bases and J 2 bases, with 15 bases left between them. This PCR relied on a set of 60 Vbeta primers and 13 Jbeta primers. Here immunoSEQ multiplex PCR was the method, and the copy in TCRdb shows in-frame clones only, minus some. The sample has 180,000 or so clones, about three quarters seen once. The rearrangement joins TRBV5-1 to TRBJ2-7, with a weak D call TRBD1 (5 bases). The clonotype was recovered from a young man in good health and CMV-seronegative. The sample taken for sequencing was PBMCs. CDR3 sequence (DNA): TGCGCCAGCAGCTTGGTTTCAGGGTCCTCACCCTACGAGCAGTACTTC. Amino acids: CASSLVSGSSPYEQYF.